The 8 T cell receptor beta chains presented below share a single source sample, sequenced in a study of blood T cells in healthy people across ages. Primed by a sample-barcoded 5' primer and a J-beta primer mix, a second PCR proceeded for about 6 to 11 cycles. TCRdb re-derived calls from the 5' RACE reads in MiXCR, one entry per CDR3 protein. This repertoire shows 800,000 to 950,000 distinct CDR3 sequences, around 48% found once; its top ten account for under 15%. The material sequenced was blood. The receptor set was obtained from a young man in good health.

V gene TRBV7-2 combines with J gene TRBJ1-2; D remains unclear. The CDR3 has 15 amino acids. V was trimmed by 5 bases and J by 4 bases, leaving 17 bases between them. Germline loops: CDR1 SGHTA, CDR2 FQGNSA. The CDR3 sequence: CASSPEVPWGYGYTF. DNA of the CDR3: TGTGCCAGCAGCCCCGAGGTCCCCTGGGGCTATGGCTACACCTTC.

A note on this clonotype: A much larger clone differs by one base, so this may be a read error. The chain links TRBV20-1 to TRBJ2-1, with 12 nucleotides matching TRBD2. Germline CDR1 reads DFQATT; CDR2 reads SNEGSKA (reference sequence). CDR3 length: 14 amino acids. CDR3 amino acids: CSARLAGDYNGQFF. CDR3 bases: TGCAGTGCTCGACTAGCGGGAGACTACAATGGGCAGTTCTTC.

The rearrangement joins TRBV9 to TRBJ2-7; either TRBD1 or TRBD2 may fit D (5 bases each). V lost 4 bases and J lost 0, with 17 bases in between. This CDR3 has 16 residues. From germline, CDR1 is SGDLS and CDR2 YYNGEE. CDR3 sequence: CASSLGAQAPSYEQYF. As DNA, the CDR3 is TGTGCCAGCAGCCTCGGGGCCCAAGCACCCTCCTACGAGCAGTACTTC.

The chain joins TRBV6-2 or TRBV6-3 to TRBJ2-5; D is uncertain. Trimming shortened V by 8 bases and J by 4 bases, and 11 bases separated the two germline ends. Germline V CDR1 and CDR2: MNHEY, SVGEGT. CDR3 length: 12 amino acids. CDR3 sequence reads: CASDGSSETQYF. The CDR3 coding sequence is TGTGCCAGCGACGGTTCGTCAGAGACCCAGTACTTC.

J is TRBJ1-5 and V is TRBV20-1; 11 positions match TRBD1. V gave up 1 base and J gave up 3 bases; unmatched junction bases: 8. This CDR3 contains 17 residues. CDR1 DFQATT and CDR2 SNEGSKA come from the germline V gene (reference sequence). DNA of the CDR3: TGCAGTGCTAGAGGGACAGGGGGCGACCCGGACAATCAGCCCCAGCATTTT. It is translated as CSARGTGGDPDNQPQHF.

J is TRBJ2-3 and V is TRBV29-1; no reliable D call. The V end was cut by 4 bases, the J end by 0 bases, with 11 bases between. Germline assignment: CDR1 SQVTM and CDR2 ANQGSEA. This CDR3 region has 14 residues. The CDR3 here is CSVATASSTDTQYF. In DNA, the CDR3 is TGCAGCGTTGCAACGGCTTCTAGCACAGATACGCAGTATTTT.

Notes on this clonotype: Its ends do not fully match the called genes, so a read error is possible. V usage is TRBV5-1 and J usage is TRBJ1-1, with a weak D call TRBD1 (6 bases). Germline V gene sequence: CDR1 SGHRS, CDR2 YFSETQ. The CDR3 loop spans 14 amino acids. This CDR3 is CASGLRGVNTEAFF. CDR3 bases: TGCGCCAGCGGCTTGAGGGGGGTGAACACTGAAGCTTTCTTT.

The chain combines TRBV24-1 with TRBJ2-1; D is unresolved. Between the trimmed V and J ends, which lost 6 bases and 7 bases, there was a span of 9 bases. Germline-derived CDR1 and CDR2 are KGHDR and SFDVKD. This CDR3 has 12 residues. The CDR3, as DNA: TGTGCCACCAGTAATCGGGTAAATGAGCAGTTCTTC. Encoded protein: CATSNRVNEQFF.